This T cell receptor (beta chain) was recorded in a study of T cells in localized non-small cell lung cancer. Overall study findings and caveats: Higher T cell density in the blood was associated with longer overall survival, whereas higher adjacent-lung clonality associated with shorter survival. A median approximately 60 of the top 100 tumor clones appeared in adjacent lung. Among the tissues sampled, uninvolved adjacent lung had the highest T cell clonality, above tumor. Because sequencing included only one region (of the tumor), heterogeneity remains possible.

Trimming shortened V by 3 bases and J by 7 bases, and 17 bases separated the two germline ends. The CDR3 spans 15 residues. Germline V gene data show CDR1 as SGDLS and CDR2 as YYNGEE. The table came from immunoSEQ multiplex PCR; TCRdb's copy has only in-frame clones and leaves some out. The sample contains thousands of clones, less than 40% of which appear only once. By frequency in the sample, this clone is medium-sized (0.01 to 0.1%). The antigen remains undetermined. The rearrangement uses TRBV9 and TRBJ1-5; weak D call: TRBD1 (6 bases). The input for sequencing was lung tumor tissue, taken before any cancer treatment. The receptor was isolated from a male donor aged 60 or older with stage I squamous cell lung carcinoma. The CDR3, as DNA: TGTGCCAGCAGCGCCCTAGCAGGGGCGAACCAGCCCCAGCATTTT. It specifies CASSALAGANQPQHF.